The clone carrying this T cell receptor beta chain was seen more than once but under ten times. Between the trimmed V and J ends, which lost 1 base and 7 bases, there was a span of 2 bases. This CDR3 region has 10 residues. Germline V lookup: CDR1 SGHTA, CDR2 FQGTGA. Treg sorting used a CD4+CD25+CD127-/low gate. After constant-region reverse-primer amplification, full-length variable regions underwent semi-nested PCR with Nested Universal Primer A. Each CDR3 protein is one row after TCRdb ran MiXCR on the 5' RACE reads. In the table there are roughly 45,000 distinct CDR3 sequences, roughly 22% of which are singletons.

The sequenced sample consisted of Tregs sorted from a lymph node. The rearrangement links TRBV7-3 to TRBJ2-7; D unclear. The receptor's source is a female donor with breast cancer. The CDR3 protein is CASSLKEQYF. In DNA, the CDR3 is TGTGCCAGCAGCTTAAAAGAGCAGTACTTC.